This TCR beta chain is from a study of cytomegalovirus exposure and HLA in healthy donors. Points from the study as a whole: In a later analysis, first-cohort TCR clusters were found to tend to co-occur in the approximately 120 validation repertoires. The investigators catalogued 150 or so TCR beta chains as cytomegalovirus-associated.

The V end lost 2 bases, the J end lost 4 bases, and 13 bases lay between the germline ends. CDR3 length: 15 amino acids. Per germline, CDR1 SGHDT and CDR2 YYEEEE. The method was immunoSEQ multiplex PCR; TCRdb's version includes in-frame clones alone and lacks a portion of them. The sample shows roughly 140,000 clones, approximately 88% of them seen only once. Comment on this clone: What it recognizes is unknown.

The donors were members of the validation cohort, which comprised more than 90 subjects and was separate from the first cohort of fewer than 700 subjects. This TCR was sampled from a woman between 18 and 30 years old in good health and CMV-seropositive. Material for sequencing was PBMCs. The chain recombines TRBV5-6 with TRBJ2-1; D ambiguous. CDR3 DNA sequence: TGTGCCAGCAGCTTCCCCACACAATTATACAATGAGCAGTTCTTC. Its protein is CASSFPTQLYNEQFF.